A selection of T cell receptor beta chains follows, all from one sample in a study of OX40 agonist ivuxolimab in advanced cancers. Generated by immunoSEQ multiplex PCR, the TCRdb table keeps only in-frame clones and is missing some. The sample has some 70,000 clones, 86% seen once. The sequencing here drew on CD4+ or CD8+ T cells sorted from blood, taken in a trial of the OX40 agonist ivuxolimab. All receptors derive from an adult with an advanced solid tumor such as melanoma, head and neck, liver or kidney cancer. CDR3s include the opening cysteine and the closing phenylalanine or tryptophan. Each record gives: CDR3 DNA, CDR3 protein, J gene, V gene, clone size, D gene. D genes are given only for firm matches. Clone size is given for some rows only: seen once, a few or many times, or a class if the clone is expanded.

TGTGCCAGCTCACCACCGCCGGGGACAGGGACCAACGAGCAGTACTTC | CASSPPPGTGTNEQYF | TRBJ2-7 | TRBV18 | . | TRBD1
TGTGCCAGCAGCTTGGACAGGGGACCGTTCGAGTACTTC | CASSLDRGPFEYF | TRBJ2-7 | TRBV11-2 | . | TRBD1
TGTGCCAGCAGTCGAACCGGGACAGGGCATGGCTACACCTTC | CASSRTGTGHGYTF | TRBJ1-2 | TRBV6-5 | . | TRBD1
TGTGCCAGCAGCTCGGGTCCCTGGACAGTCCCCGGAAACACCATATATTTT | CASSSGPWTVPGNTIYF | TRBJ1-3 | TRBV5-5 | . | .
TGTGCCAGCACCCCGGGACAGGCAATTTACTATGGCTACACCTTC | CASTPGQAIYYGYTF | TRBJ1-2 | TRBV6-1 | . | TRBD1
TGTGCCAGCAGCTTAGACTCGCGAGCGGGCGGGGAGCTGTTTTTT | CASSLDSRAGGELFF | TRBJ2-2 | TRBV7-2 | . | .
TGCGCCAGCAGCTTGGCCGGCGTTAGCAATCAGCCCCAGCATTTT | CASSLAGVSNQPQHF | TRBJ1-5 | TRBV5-1 | . | .
TGTGCCAGCTCACCCAATACAGGGGAAGAGACCCAGTACTTC | CASSPNTGEETQYF | TRBJ2-5 | TRBV18 | . | TRBD1
TGTGCCAGCAGCCCCGGGACAGGGAGAGAGACCCAGTACTTC | CASSPGTGRETQYF | TRBJ2-5 | TRBV6-5 | . | TRBD1
TGTGCCAGCAGCGTACACCACTCCGGTGAAAAACTGTTTTTT | CASSVHHSGEKLFF | TRBJ1-4 | TRBV11-3 | . | .
TGTGCCAGTAGTGCATCGACAGGGGGCTTCGAGCAGTACTTC | CASSASTGGFEQYF | TRBJ2-7 | TRBV19 | few | TRBD1
TGTGCCAGCAGCTTGGCCAGCACAGGGGGCAGGAACGAGCAGTACTTC | CASSLASTGGRNEQYF | TRBJ2-7 | TRBV5-4 | . | TRBD1
TGTGCCAGCATGAGACAGGGGGAGGAAAAACTGTTTTTT | CASMRQGEEKLFF | TRBJ1-4 | TRBV6-5 | . | TRBD1
TGTGCCAGCAGCCTGGACTGGGAGCATGGCTACACCTTC | CASSLDWEHGYTF | TRBJ1-2 | TRBV5-4 | . | .
TGTGCCAGCAGCCAGGACAGGAAAGGGGCCAACGTCCTGACTTTC | CASSQDRKGANVLTF | TRBJ2-6 | TRBV7-2 | . | TRBD1
TGTGCCAGCAGCCGGGGTCCCAAAGAGGGCTACACCTTC | CASSRGPKEGYTF | TRBJ1-2 | TRBV4-2 | . | .
TGTGCTAGTGGTTTCGAGACAGGCCCGGAGCAGTTCTTC | CASGFETGPEQFF | TRBJ2-1 | TRBV12-5 | . | .
TGCAGCGTTGGACAGGACTATGGCTACACCTTC | CSVGQDYGYTF | TRBJ1-2 | TRBV29-1 | . | .
TGCAGTGCTATGGGCGGGGAGCTGTTTTTT | CSAMGGELFF | TRBJ2-2 | TRBV20-1 | . | .
TGTGCCAGCTCACCACCCTCAATAGAAAAACTGTTTTTT | CASSPPSIEKLFF | TRBJ1-4 | TRBV18 | . | .
TGTGCCAGCAGCTTAGTGGTCGGGGAGCTGTTTTTT | CASSLVVGELFF | TRBJ2-2 | TRBV7-9 | . | .
TGTGCCAGCAGCTTAACCGGGGGTCTGCCACCCCTCCACTTT | CASSLTGGLPPLHF | TRBJ1-6 | TRBV7-2 | . | .
TGTGCCAGCATGTTGTCTGGGGCCAACGTCCTGACTTTC | CASMLSGANVLTF | TRBJ2-6 | TRBV27 | few | .
TGTGCCAGCAGCTTAATATCCCCCCCTGGTGGCGATCAGCCCCAGCATTTT | CASSLISPPGGDQPQHF | TRBJ1-5 | TRBV11-3 | . | .
TGTGCCAGCAGCCCCCGGGGCAGAGGCGGCACTGAAGCTTTCTTT | CASSPRGRGGTEAFF | TRBJ1-1 | TRBV11-2 | . | .
TGTGCCACCAGCCGTCAGGGACAGAGGAGTGAAAAACTGTTTTTT | CATSRQGQRSEKLFF | TRBJ1-4 | TRBV15 | . | TRBD1
TGCGCCAGCAGCCAGGCACTCCCGGGACAGGGGGCATATTGGGTTTCACCCCTCCACTTT | CASSQALPGQGAYWVSPLHF | TRBJ1-6 | TRBV4-3 | . | TRBD1
TGCGCCAGCAGCCCCCCAGGGGGCGGCCATGGCTACACCTTC | CASSPPGGGHGYTF | TRBJ1-2 | TRBV4-3 | . | TRBD1
TGCGCCAGCAGCCAAGTAACAGCCCGTCGTGCGTATAGCAATCAGCCCCAGCATTTT | CASSQVTARRAYSNQPQHF | TRBJ1-5 | TRBV4-1 | . | .
TGTGCCAGCAGCCCCCGACTCGGTGGTAGCGGGTTTGTAAATGAGCAGTTCTTC | CASSPRLGGSGFVNEQFF | TRBJ2-1 | TRBV7-8 | . | TRBD2